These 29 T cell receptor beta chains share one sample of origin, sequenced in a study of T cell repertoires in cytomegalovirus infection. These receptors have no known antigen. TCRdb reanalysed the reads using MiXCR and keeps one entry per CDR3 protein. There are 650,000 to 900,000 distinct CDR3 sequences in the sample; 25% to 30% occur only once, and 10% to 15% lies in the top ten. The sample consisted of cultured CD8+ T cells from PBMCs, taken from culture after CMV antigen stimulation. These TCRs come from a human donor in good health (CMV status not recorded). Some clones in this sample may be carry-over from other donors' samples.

This CDR3 reads CASSTSLNEQYF. For the CDR3, the DNA is TGTGCCAGCAGTACATCCCTCAACGAGCAGTACTTC. The chain joins TRBV12-3 or TRBV12-4 to TRBJ2-7; no firm D call. CDR3 size: 12 residues. V was pared by 5 bases and J by 5 bases, with 10 bases between.

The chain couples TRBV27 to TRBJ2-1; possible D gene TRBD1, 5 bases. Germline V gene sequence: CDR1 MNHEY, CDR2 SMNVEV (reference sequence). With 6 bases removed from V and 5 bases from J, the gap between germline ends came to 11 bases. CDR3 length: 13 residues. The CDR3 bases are TGTGCCAGCAGCGAACAGGCAGACAATGAGCAGTTCTTC. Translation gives CASSEQADNEQFF.

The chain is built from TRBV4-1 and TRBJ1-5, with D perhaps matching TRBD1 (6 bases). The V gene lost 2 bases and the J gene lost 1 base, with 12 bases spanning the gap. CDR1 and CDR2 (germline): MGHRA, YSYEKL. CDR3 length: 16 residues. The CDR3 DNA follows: TGCGCCAGCAGCCAATATACGGGGGGCAGCAATCAGCCCCAGCATTTT. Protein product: CASSQYTGGSNQPQHF.

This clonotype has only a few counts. CDR3 region: CASSQGTSGGTDTQYF. DNA of the CDR3: TGTGCCAGCAGTCAAGGGACTAGCGGAGGCACAGATACGCAGTATTTT. V usage is TRBV27 and J usage is TRBJ2-3, with TRBD2 matching over 11 bases. Trimming cost V 5 bases and J 1 base; bases outside gene matches: 5. There are 16 residues in the CDR3. Germline V lookup: CDR1 MNHEY, CDR2 SMNVEV (reference sequence).

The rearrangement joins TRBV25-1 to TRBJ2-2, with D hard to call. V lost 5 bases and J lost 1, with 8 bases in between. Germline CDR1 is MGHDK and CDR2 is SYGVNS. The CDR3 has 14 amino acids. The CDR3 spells CASSTRKNTGELFF. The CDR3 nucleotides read TGTGCCAGCAGTACCAGAAAGAACACCGGGGAGCTGTTTTTT.

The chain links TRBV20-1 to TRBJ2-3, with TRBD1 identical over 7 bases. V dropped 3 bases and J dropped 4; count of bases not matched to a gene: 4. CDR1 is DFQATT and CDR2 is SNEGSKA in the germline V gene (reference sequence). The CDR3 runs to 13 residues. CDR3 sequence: CSASIGGSDTQYF. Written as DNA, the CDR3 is TGCAGTGCTAGCATAGGGGGCTCAGATACGCAGTATTTT.

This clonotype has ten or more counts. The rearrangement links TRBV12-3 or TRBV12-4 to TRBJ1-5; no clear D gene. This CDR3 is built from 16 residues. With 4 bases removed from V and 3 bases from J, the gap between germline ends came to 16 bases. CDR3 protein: CASSSVGSGPNQPQHF. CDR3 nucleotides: TGTGCCAGCAGTTCCGTCGGATCCGGGCCCAATCAGCCCCAGCATTTT.

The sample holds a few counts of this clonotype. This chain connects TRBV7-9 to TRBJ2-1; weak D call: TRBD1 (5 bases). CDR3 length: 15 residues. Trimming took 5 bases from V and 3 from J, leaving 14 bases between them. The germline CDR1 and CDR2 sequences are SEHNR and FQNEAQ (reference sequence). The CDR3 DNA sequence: TGTGCCAGCAGCAACGGACACCTAAACTACAATGAGCAGTTCTTC. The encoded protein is CASSNGHLNYNEQFF.

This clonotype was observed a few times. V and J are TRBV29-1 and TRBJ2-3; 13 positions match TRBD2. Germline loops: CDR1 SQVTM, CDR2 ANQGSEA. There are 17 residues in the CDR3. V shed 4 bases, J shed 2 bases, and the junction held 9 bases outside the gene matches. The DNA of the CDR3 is TGCAGCGTTGCGGCCTTCGGACTAGCGGGGGCCACAGATACGCAGTATTTT. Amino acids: CSVAAFGLAGATDTQYF.

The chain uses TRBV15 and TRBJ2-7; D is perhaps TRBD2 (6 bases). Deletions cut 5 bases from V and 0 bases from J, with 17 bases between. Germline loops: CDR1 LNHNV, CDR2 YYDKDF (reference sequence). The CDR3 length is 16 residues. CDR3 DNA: TGTGCCACCAGCTCCTGGGGTGGGGGGAGCTCCTACGAGCAGTACGTC. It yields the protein CATSSWGGGSSYEQYV.

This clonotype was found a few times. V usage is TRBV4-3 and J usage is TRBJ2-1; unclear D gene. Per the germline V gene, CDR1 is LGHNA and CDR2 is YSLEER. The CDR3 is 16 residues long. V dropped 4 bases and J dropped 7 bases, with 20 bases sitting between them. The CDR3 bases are TGCGCCAGCAGCCGGAGAACAAATTCTATGGGAAATGAGCAGTTCTTC. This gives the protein CASSRRTNSMGNEQFF.

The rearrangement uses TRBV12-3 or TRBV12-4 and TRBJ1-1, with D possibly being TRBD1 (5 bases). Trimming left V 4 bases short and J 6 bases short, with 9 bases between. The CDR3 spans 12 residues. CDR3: CASSWGVPEAFF. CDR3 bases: TGTGCCAGCAGTTGGGGCGTACCTGAAGCTTTCTTT.

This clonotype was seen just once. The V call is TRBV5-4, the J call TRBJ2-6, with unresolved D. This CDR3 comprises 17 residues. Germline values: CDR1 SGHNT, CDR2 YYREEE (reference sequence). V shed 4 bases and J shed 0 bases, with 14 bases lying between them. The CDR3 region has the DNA TGTGCCAGCAGCGACCCGGCTTTTGGCTCTGGGGCCAACGTCCTGACTTTC. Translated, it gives CASSDPAFGSGANVLTF.

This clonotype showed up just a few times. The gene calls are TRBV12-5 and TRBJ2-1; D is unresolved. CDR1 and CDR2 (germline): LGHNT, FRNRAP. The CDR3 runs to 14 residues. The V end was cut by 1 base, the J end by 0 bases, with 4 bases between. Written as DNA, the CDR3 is TGTGCTAGTGGTTTGGGGAGCTCCTACAATGAGCAGTTCTTC. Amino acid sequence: CASGLGSSYNEQFF. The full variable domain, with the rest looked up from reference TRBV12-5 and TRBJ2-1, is DARVTQTPRHKVTEMGQEVTMRCQPILGHNTVFWYRQTMMQGLELLAYFRNRAPLDDSGMPKDRFSAEMPDATLATLKIQPSEPRDSAVYFCASGLGSSYNEQFFGPGTRLTVL.

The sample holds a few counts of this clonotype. The CDR3 bases are TGTGCCAGCAGTTCGGGACCCGGTGCCACTAATGAAAAACTGTTTTTT. Translated, it gives CASSSGPGATNEKLFF. The chain combines TRBV12-3 or TRBV12-4 with TRBJ1-4; possibly TRBD1 for D (5 bases). V was trimmed by 4 bases and J by 2 bases, leaving 14 bases between them. The CDR3 runs to 16 residues.

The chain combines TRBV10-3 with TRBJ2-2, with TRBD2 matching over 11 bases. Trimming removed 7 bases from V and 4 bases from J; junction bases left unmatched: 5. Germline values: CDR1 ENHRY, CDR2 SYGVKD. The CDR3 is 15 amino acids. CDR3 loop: CAIIAGGPGTGELFF. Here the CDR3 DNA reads TGTGCCATCATAGCGGGGGGGCCCGGCACCGGGGAGCTGTTTTTT.

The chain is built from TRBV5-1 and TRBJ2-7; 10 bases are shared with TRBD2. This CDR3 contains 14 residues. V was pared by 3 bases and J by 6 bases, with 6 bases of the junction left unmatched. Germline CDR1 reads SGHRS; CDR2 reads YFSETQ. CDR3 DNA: TGCGCCAGCAGCTGGCCCGGGACTAGCGCCGAGCAGTACTTC. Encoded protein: CASSWPGTSAEQYF. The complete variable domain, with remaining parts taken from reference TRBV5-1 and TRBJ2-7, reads KAGVTQTPRYLIKTRGQQVTLSCSPISGHRSVSWYQQTPGQGLQFLFEYFSETQRNKGNFPGRFSGRQFSNSRSEMNVSTLELGDSALYLCASSWPGTSAEQYFGPGTRLTVT.

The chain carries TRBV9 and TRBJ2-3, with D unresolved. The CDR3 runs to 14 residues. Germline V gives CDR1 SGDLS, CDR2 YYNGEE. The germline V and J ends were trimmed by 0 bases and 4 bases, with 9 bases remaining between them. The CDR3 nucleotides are TGTGCCAGCAGCGTAGCGGGTTCCGCAGATACGCAGTATTTT. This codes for CASSVAGSADTQYF.

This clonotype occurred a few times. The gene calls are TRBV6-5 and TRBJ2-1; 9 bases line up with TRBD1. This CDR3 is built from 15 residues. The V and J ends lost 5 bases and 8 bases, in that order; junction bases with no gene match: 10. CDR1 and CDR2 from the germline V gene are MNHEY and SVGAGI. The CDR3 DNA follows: TGTGCCAGCAGTCGTCCCGGGACAGGGTTGGATGAGCAGTTCTTC. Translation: CASSRPGTGLDEQFF.

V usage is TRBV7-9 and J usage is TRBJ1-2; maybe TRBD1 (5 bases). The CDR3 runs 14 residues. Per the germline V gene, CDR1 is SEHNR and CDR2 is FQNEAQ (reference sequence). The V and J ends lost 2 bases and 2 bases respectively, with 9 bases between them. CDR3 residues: CASSLRGENYGYTF. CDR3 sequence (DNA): TGTGCCAGCAGCTTAAGAGGGGAGAACTATGGCTACACCTTC.

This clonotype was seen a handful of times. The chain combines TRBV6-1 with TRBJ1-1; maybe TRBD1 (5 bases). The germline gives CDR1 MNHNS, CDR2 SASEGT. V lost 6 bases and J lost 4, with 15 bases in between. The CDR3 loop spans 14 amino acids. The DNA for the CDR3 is TGTGCCAGCAGCTCAGGGTTCGGGAGCACTGAAGCTTTCTTT. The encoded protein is CASSSGFGSTEAFF.

CDR3 DNA: TGTGCCAGCCTTAGCCGGACGCTGAGCTCCTACGAGCAGTACGTC. It encodes CASLSRTLSSYEQYV. The J gene is TRBJ2-7, the V gene TRBV6-7; D is unclear. TRBV6-7 is filed as an ORF, its function uncertain. V gave up 8 bases and J gave up 0 bases, with 17 bases separating them. This CDR3 is 15 amino acids long.

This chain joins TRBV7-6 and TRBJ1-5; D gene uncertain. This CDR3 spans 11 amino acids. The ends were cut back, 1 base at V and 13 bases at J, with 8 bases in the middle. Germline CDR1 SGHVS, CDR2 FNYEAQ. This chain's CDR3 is CASSLGEGQHF. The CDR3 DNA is TGTGCCAGCAGCTTAGGGGAGGGTCAGCATTTT.

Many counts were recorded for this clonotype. CDR3 in DNA: TGTGCCAGCAGCTTAGTGGGGGCCCAGGGAATCCACTTT. Protein sequence: CASSLVGAQGIHF. The V gene is TRBV7-2, the J gene TRBJ1-6, with D maybe TRBD1 (6 bases). Between the trimmed V and J ends, which lost 1 base and 17 bases, there was a span of 15 bases. Germline V lookup: CDR1 SGHTA, CDR2 FQGNSA. The CDR3 contains 13 residues.

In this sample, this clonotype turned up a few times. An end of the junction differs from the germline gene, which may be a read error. The CDR3 region is CASRWRAGGWGDEQYF. The CDR3 nucleotides are TGTGCTAGTAGGTGGAGGGCAGGGGGCTGGGGCGACGAGCAGTACTTC. This rearrangement joins TRBV19 to TRBJ2-7; 8 bases are a match to TRBD1. Germline V gene sequence: CDR1 LNHDA, CDR2 SQIVND (reference sequence). The CDR3 loop spans 16 amino acids. The variable domain in full, with the rest retrieved from reference TRBV19 and TRBJ2-7, is DGGITQSPKYLFRKEGQNVTLSCEQNLNHDAMYWYRQDPGQGLRLIYYSQIVNDFQKGDIAEGYSVSREKKESFPLTVTSAQKNPTAFYLCASRWRAGGWGDEQYFGPGTRLTVT.

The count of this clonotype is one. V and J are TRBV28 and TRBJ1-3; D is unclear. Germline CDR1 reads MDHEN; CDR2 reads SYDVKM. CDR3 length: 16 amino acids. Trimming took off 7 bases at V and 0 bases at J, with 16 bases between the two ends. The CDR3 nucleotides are TGTGCCAGCATCCCTTTGGGCAAAGACTCTGGAAACACCATATATTTT. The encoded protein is CASIPLGKDSGNTIYF.

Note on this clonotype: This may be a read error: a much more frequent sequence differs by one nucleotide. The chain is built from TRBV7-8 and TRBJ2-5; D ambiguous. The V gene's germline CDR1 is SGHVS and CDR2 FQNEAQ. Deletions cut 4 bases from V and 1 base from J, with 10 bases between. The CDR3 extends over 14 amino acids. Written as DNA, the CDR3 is TGTGCCAGCAGCTCAAGACGCGTCCAAGAGACCCAGTACTTC. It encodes CASSSRRVQETQYF.

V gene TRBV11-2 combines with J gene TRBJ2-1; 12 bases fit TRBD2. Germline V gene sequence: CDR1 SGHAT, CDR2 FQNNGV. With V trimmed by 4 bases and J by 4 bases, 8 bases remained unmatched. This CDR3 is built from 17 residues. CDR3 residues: CASSSPLTSGGYNEQFF. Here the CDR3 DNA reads TGTGCCAGCAGCTCCCCTCTAACTAGCGGGGGGTACAATGAGCAGTTCTTC.

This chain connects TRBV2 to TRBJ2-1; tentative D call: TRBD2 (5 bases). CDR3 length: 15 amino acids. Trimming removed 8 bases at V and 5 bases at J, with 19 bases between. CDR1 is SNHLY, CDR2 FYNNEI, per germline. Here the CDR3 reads CASLWRPYGDNEQFF. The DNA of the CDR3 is TGTGCCAGCCTCTGGCGGCCCTACGGGGACAATGAGCAGTTCTTC.